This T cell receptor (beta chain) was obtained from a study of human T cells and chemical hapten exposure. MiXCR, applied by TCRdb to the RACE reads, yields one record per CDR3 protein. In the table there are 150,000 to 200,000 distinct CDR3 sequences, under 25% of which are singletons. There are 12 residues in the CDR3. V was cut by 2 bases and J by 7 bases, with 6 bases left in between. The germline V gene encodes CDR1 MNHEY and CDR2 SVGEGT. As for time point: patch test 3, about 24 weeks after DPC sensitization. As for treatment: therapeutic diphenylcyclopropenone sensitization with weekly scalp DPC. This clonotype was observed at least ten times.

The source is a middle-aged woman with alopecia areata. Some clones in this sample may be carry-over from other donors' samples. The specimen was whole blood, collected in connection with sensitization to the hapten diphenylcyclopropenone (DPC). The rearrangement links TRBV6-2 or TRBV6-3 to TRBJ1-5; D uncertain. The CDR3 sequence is CASSYGFQPQHF. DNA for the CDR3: TGTGCCAGCAGTTACGGGTTCCAGCCCCAGCATTTT.